The sequence of this T cell receptor beta chain was determined in a study of blood T cell repertoires in COVID-19. Overall study context: The United States, Italy and Spain provided the acute and convalescent COVID-19 samples. PBMCs, B-cell-depleted T cells, or T cells provided the cDNA or gDNA that made up the material.

The V gene lost 6 bases and the J gene lost 10 bases, with 13 bases spanning the gap. Germline CDR1 and CDR2: MNHEY and SVGAGI. The length of the CDR3 is 12 residues. Profiled with immunoSEQ multiplex PCR; TCRdb holds only in-frame clones, not every one. The sample holds some 97,000 clones, about 85% seen once. This chain connects TRBV6-5 to TRBJ1-5; D is perhaps TRBD1 (5 bases). Material: peripheral blood. The sequence came from a man in his fifties or sixties with active or convalescent COVID-19. CDR3 nucleotides: TGTGCCAGCAGGCAGGGCTGGGAACCCCAGCATTTT. Protein product: CASRQGWEPQHF.